A selection of T cell receptor beta chains follows, all from one sample in a study of cytomegalovirus exposure and HLA in healthy donors. The method was immunoSEQ multiplex PCR; TCRdb's version includes in-frame clones alone and lacks a portion of them. The sample has tens of thousands of clones, less than 85% seen once. Sequencing was carried out using PBMCs. Receptors were obtained from a man aged 25-45 years in good health and CMV-seropositive. CDR3s include the opening cysteine and the closing phenylalanine or tryptophan. A D gene is named only where the DNA matches it firmly. A clone size is listed for some rows: how often the clone was seen (once, few, many), or a class if it is expanded.

J gene: TRBJ2-5
D gene: TRBD2
V gene: TRBV9
clone size: -
CDR3 DNA: TGTGCCAGCAGCACCGGACTAGCGGGTAGCCAAGAGACCCAGTACTTC
CDR3 protein: CASSTGLAGSQETQYF

J gene: TRBJ1-2
D gene: -
V gene: TRBV5-6
clone size: few
CDR3 DNA: TGTGCCAGCAGCTTGGAGAGGCGGCGGGAACACTATGGCTACACCTTC
CDR3 protein: CASSLERRREHYGYTF

J gene: TRBJ2-2
D gene: -
V gene: TRBV18
clone size: -
CDR3 DNA: TGTGCCAGCTCACCACTTTATGCAGGGGCGAGCACCGGGGAGCTGTTTTTT
CDR3 protein: CASSPLYAGASTGELFF

J gene: TRBJ1-1
D gene: TRBD1
V gene: TRBV7-2
clone size: -
CDR3 DNA: TGTGCCAGCAGCTTCAGGGGGCTCGGCACTGAAGCTTTCTTT
CDR3 protein: CASSFRGLGTEAFF

J gene: TRBJ1-5
D gene: -
V gene: TRBV4-1
clone size: few
CDR3 DNA: TGCGCCAGCAGCCAGGATGGGCAGGTAGGCAATCAGCCCCAGCATTTT
CDR3 protein: CASSQDGQVGNQPQHF

J gene: TRBJ2-1
D gene: TRBD2
V gene: TRBV4-2
clone size: -
CDR3 DNA: TGTGCCAGCAGCCAAGAGGGGAGCGGGAAGCACAATGAGCAGTTCTTC
CDR3 protein: CASSQEGSGKHNEQFF

J gene: TRBJ1-2
D gene: TRBD1
V gene: TRBV19
clone size: -
CDR3 DNA: TGTGCCAGTACCTTTGGACAGGGTAACTATGGCTACACCTTC
CDR3 protein: CASTFGQGNYGYTF

J gene: TRBJ2-5
D gene: -
V gene: TRBV6-1
clone size: once
CDR3 DNA: TGTGCCAGCAGTGAAAGCACCTTAACAGGAGAGACCCAGTACTTC
CDR3 protein: CASSESTLTGETQYF

J gene: TRBJ1-6
D gene: TRBD1
V gene: TRBV5-3
clone size: -
CDR3 DNA: TGTGCCAGAAGCTTGGGAGGGGGCGAATCGGGATCACCCCTCCACTTT
CDR3 protein: CARSLGGGESGSPLHF

J gene: TRBJ2-7
D gene: -
V gene: TRBV7-2
clone size: -
CDR3 DNA: TGTGCCAGCAGCATAGAAGCTAGCGCCTCCTACGAGCAGTACTTC
CDR3 protein: CASSIEASASYEQYF

J gene: TRBJ1-2
D gene: TRBD1
V gene: TRBV19
clone size: -
CDR3 DNA: TGTGCCAGTACGGACAGGGCTAACTATGGCTACACCTTC
CDR3 protein: CASTDRANYGYTF

J gene: TRBJ1-1
D gene: -
V gene: TRBV5-1
clone size: -
CDR3 DNA: TGCGCCAGCAGCTTGACAGGTGCCTTGAACACTGAAGCTTTCTTT
CDR3 protein: CASSLTGALNTEAFF

J gene: TRBJ2-1
D gene: TRBD1
V gene: TRBV4-1
clone size: -
CDR3 DNA: TGCGCCAGCAGCCTCGCCGGGACAGCGAACAATGAGCAGTTCTTC
CDR3 protein: CASSLAGTANNEQFF

J gene: TRBJ2-7
D gene: TRBD1
V gene: TRBV7-3
clone size: few
CDR3 DNA: TGTGCCAGCAGCTCGGGACAGGGAGCCCCGTACTTC
CDR3 protein: CASSSGQGAPYF

J gene: TRBJ2-1
D gene: -
V gene: TRBV28
clone size: -
CDR3 DNA: TGTGCCAGCAGTTTAGCAGGGATCGCCAATGAGCAGTTCTTC
CDR3 protein: CASSLAGIANEQFF

J gene: TRBJ1-2
D gene: TRBD1
V gene: TRBV5-1
clone size: -
CDR3 DNA: TGCGCCAGCAGCTTTGGGACAGGGACTAACTATGGCTACACCTTC
CDR3 protein: CASSFGTGTNYGYTF

J gene: TRBJ2-1
D gene: -
V gene: TRBV10-3
clone size: once
CDR3 DNA: TGTGCCATCCTACCCTCGTCAGGGTTAGGCGCCTACAATGAGCAGTTCTTC
CDR3 protein: CAILPSSGLGAYNEQFF

J gene: TRBJ2-3
D gene: TRBD2
V gene: TRBV9
clone size: -
CDR3 DNA: TGTGCCAGCAGCGTAACCCCCTCGGGGGGGAGGTATACGCAGTATTTT
CDR3 protein: CASSVTPSGGRYTQYF

J gene: TRBJ1-5
D gene: -
V gene: TRBV29-1
clone size: -
CDR3 DNA: TGCAGCGTCAAAACAGGTAGCAATCAGCCCCAGCATTTT
CDR3 protein: CSVKTGSNQPQHF

J gene: TRBJ1-2
D gene: -
V gene: TRBV2
clone size: -
CDR3 DNA: TGTGCCAGCAGACCGGGGTCCTATGGCTACACCTTC
CDR3 protein: CASRPGSYGYTF

J gene: TRBJ1-3
D gene: -
V gene: TRBV7-9
clone size: -
CDR3 DNA: TGTGCCAGCAGCTTAAGCAAGCGCGTCTCTGGAAACACCATATATTTT
CDR3 protein: CASSLSKRVSGNTIYF

J gene: TRBJ2-5
D gene: TRBD1
V gene: TRBV7-2
clone size: -
CDR3 DNA: TGTGCCAGCAGCCCGGGACAGCAAGAGACCCAGTACTTC
CDR3 protein: CASSPGQQETQYF

J gene: TRBJ2-7
D gene: TRBD1
V gene: TRBV9
clone size: -
CDR3 DNA: TGTGCCAGCAGCCGGGGACAGGCGCCCTACGAGCAGTACTTC
CDR3 protein: CASSRGQAPYEQYF

J gene: TRBJ1-1
D gene: TRBD1
V gene: TRBV27
clone size: -
CDR3 DNA: TGTGCCAGCAGTCGTGAGACAGGGGGATTGGAAGCTTTCTTT
CDR3 protein: CASSRETGGLEAFF

J gene: TRBJ2-6
D gene: -
V gene: TRBV7-3
clone size: -
CDR3 DNA: TGTGCCAGCAGCCCCAAAGTCCGGTCCTCTGGGGCCAACGTCCTGACTTTC
CDR3 protein: CASSPKVRSSGANVLTF

J gene: TRBJ2-7
D gene: TRBD2
V gene: TRBV30
clone size: -
CDR3 DNA: TGTGCCTGGAGTGTACTAGCGGGAGCCCCCGGGGAGCAGTACTTC
CDR3 protein: CAWSVLAGAPGEQYF

J gene: TRBJ2-3
D gene: TRBD2
V gene: TRBV28
clone size: -
CDR3 DNA: TGTGCCAGCAGTCGATCCTCGGGCGGGAGGGCCAATACGCAGTATTTT
CDR3 protein: CASSRSSGGRANTQYF

J gene: TRBJ2-7
D gene: TRBD1
V gene: TRBV28
clone size: -
CDR3 DNA: TGTGCCAGCACTCTGGACAGGGGGCTCTACGAGCAGTACTTC
CDR3 protein: CASTLDRGLYEQYF

J gene: TRBJ1-2
D gene: -
V gene: TRBV9
clone size: few
CDR3 DNA: TGTGCCAGCAATGAGGGGGTATCTAACTATGGCTACACCTTC
CDR3 protein: CASNEGVSNYGYTF

J gene: TRBJ1-1
D gene: -
V gene: TRBV28
clone size: -
CDR3 DNA: TGTGCCAGCAGTAAAATCATGTCGGGGAACACTGAAGCTTTCTTT
CDR3 protein: CASSKIMSGNTEAFF

J gene: TRBJ2-3
D gene: -
V gene: TRBV6-6
clone size: -
CDR3 DNA: TGTGCCAGCAGCCCCGGTGGAGATACGCAGTATTTT
CDR3 protein: CASSPGGDTQYF

J gene: TRBJ1-1
D gene: -
V gene: TRBV6-5
clone size: -
CDR3 DNA: TGTGCCAGCAGTTCCCGGGGTCTGATTACTGAAGCTTTCTTT
CDR3 protein: CASSSRGLITEAFF

J gene: TRBJ2-7
D gene: TRBD2
V gene: TRBV13
clone size: -
CDR3 DNA: TGTGCCAGCAGCTCCCCGGGGAGGGACGAGCAGTACTTC
CDR3 protein: CASSSPGRDEQYF

J gene: TRBJ2-1
D gene: -
V gene: TRBV4-1
clone size: -
CDR3 DNA: TGCGCCAGCAGCCAAGCCGGCAGGGACTCCTACAATGAGCAGTTCTTC
CDR3 protein: CASSQAGRDSYNEQFF

J gene: TRBJ2-5
D gene: TRBD2
V gene: TRBV30
clone size: once
CDR3 DNA: TGTGCCTGGAGTCCAACTAGCGTCCCGTCGGAGACCCAGTACTTC
CDR3 protein: CAWSPTSVPSETQYF

J gene: TRBJ1-2
D gene: -
V gene: TRBV18
clone size: -
CDR3 DNA: TGTGCCAGCTCTCACAGGGCCGGTCCAAGGATTGATGGCTACACCTTC
CDR3 protein: CASSHRAGPRIDGYTF

J gene: TRBJ2-3
D gene: TRBD2
V gene: TRBV4-1
clone size: -
CDR3 DNA: TGCGCCAGCAGCCAAGGGGCAGGGAGAGGAGCGGGGACGTCAGATACGCAGTATTTT
CDR3 protein: CASSQGAGRGAGTSDTQYF

J gene: TRBJ1-1
D gene: -
V gene: TRBV5-1
clone size: -
CDR3 DNA: TGCGCCAGCAGCTTCCAGACTATGAACACTGAAGCTTTCTTT
CDR3 protein: CASSFQTMNTEAFF

J gene: TRBJ2-1
D gene: TRBD2
V gene: TRBV5-8
clone size: -
CDR3 DNA: TGTGCCAGCCTAACCGGGACTAGCGAGGGTGAGCAGTTCTTC
CDR3 protein: CASLTGTSEGEQFF

J gene: TRBJ2-7
D gene: TRBD2
V gene: TRBV19
clone size: few
CDR3 DNA: TGTGCCAGTAGTATAGAAGGGACTAGCGGGATGAGGGAGCAGTACTTC
CDR3 protein: CASSIEGTSGMREQYF

J gene: TRBJ2-6
D gene: TRBD2
V gene: TRBV30
clone size: -
CDR3 DNA: TGTGCCTGGGGGGGACTAGCGCCGGGCTCTGGGGCCAACGTCCTGACTTTC
CDR3 protein: CAWGGLAPGSGANVLTF

J gene: TRBJ1-1
D gene: -
V gene: TRBV18
clone size: -
CDR3 DNA: TGTGCCAGCCCCCTGAGGCTAGATGAAGCTTTCTTT
CDR3 protein: CASPLRLDEAFF

J gene: TRBJ2-1
D gene: -
V gene: TRBV9
clone size: -
CDR3 DNA: TGTGCCAGCAGCGTTTACGAGACTACTAGGAATGAGCAGTTCTTC
CDR3 protein: CASSVYETTRNEQFF